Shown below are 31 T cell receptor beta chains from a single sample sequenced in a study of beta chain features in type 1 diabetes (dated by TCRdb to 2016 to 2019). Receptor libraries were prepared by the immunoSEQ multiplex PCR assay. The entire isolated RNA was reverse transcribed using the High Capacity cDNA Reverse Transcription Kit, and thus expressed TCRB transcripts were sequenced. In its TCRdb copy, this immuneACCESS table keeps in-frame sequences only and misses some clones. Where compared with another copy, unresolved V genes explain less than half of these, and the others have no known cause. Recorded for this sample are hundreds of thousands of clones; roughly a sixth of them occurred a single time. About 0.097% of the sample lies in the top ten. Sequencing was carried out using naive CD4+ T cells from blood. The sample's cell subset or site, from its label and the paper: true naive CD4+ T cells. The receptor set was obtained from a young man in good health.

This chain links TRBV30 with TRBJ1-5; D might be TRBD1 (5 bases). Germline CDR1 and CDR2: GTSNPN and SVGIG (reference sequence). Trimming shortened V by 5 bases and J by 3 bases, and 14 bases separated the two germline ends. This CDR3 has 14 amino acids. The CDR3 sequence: CAWEGTKFNQPQHF. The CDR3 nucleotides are TGTGCCTGGGAGGGGACCAAATTCAATCAGCCCCAGCATTTT.

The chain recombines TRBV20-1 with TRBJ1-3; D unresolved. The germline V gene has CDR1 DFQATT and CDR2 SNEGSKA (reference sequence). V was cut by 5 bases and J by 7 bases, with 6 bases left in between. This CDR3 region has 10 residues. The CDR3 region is CSAAYNTIYF. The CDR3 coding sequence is TGCAGTGCTGCTTACAACACCATATATTTT.

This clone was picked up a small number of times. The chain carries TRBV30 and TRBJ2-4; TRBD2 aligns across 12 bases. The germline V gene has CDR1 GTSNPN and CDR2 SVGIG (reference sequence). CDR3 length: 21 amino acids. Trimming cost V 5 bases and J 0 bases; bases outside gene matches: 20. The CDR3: CAWDRLAGAHPNKLAKNIQYF. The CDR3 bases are TGTGCCTGGGATCGACTAGCGGGGGCGCACCCAAATAAACTAGCCAAAAACATTCAGTACTTC.

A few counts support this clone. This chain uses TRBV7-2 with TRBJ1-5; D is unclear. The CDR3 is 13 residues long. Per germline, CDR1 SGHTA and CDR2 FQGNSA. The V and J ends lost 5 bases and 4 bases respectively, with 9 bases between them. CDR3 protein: CASSARRNQPQHF. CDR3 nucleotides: TGTGCCAGCAGCGCTAGAAGAAATCAGCCCCAGCATTTT.

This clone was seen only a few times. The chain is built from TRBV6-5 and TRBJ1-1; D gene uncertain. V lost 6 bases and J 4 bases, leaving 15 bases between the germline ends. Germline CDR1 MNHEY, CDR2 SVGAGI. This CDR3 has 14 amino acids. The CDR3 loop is CASRTPGSATEAFF. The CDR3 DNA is TGTGCCAGCAGAACCCCGGGTTCCGCCACTGAAGCTTTCTTT.

The CDR3 spells CASSLQGGPTNEKLFF. For the CDR3, the DNA is TGTGCCAGCAGCTTGCAGGGGGGACCAACTAATGAAAAACTGTTTTTT. This chain joins TRBV7-9 and TRBJ1-4; 7 nucleotides align to TRBD1. Trimming removed 3 bases from V and 0 bases from J; junction bases left unmatched: 4. Germline V lookup: CDR1 SEHNR, CDR2 FQNEAQ (reference sequence). The CDR3 contains 16 residues.

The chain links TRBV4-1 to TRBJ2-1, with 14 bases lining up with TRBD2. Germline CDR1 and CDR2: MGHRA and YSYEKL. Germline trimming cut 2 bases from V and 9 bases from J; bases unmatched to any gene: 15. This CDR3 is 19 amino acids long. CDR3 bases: TGCGCCAGCAGCCAACACCCCTTGCCCGGGACTAGCGGGAGCACTGAGCAGTTCTTC. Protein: CASSQHPLPGTSGSTEQFF.

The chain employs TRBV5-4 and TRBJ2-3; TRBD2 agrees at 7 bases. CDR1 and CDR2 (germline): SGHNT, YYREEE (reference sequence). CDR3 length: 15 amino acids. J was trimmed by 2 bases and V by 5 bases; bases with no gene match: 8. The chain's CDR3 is CASRTQAGFTDTQYF. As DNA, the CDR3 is TGTGCCAGCAGAACCCAAGCGGGGTTCACAGATACGCAGTATTTT.

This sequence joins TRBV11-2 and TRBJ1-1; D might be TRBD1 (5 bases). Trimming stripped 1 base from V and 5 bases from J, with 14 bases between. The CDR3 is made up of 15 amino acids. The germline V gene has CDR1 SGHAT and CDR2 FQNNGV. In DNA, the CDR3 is TGTGCCAGCAGCTTAGGTCAGGGAATGTTAACTGAAGCTTTCTTT. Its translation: CASSLGQGMLTEAFF.

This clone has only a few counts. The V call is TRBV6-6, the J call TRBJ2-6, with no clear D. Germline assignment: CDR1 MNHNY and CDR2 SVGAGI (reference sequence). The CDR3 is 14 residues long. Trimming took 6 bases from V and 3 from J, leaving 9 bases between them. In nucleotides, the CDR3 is TGTGCCAGCAGCCCATCGGGTGGGGCCAACGTCCTGACTTTC. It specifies CASSPSGGANVLTF.

In DNA, the CDR3 is TGTGCCAGCATGGGTGGGCAGTTAGGAAACAATGAGCAGTTCTTC. Its protein product is CASMGGQLGNNEQFF. J is TRBJ2-1 and V is TRBV7-9; D gene uncertain. V was pared by 7 bases and J by 5 bases, with 18 bases between. Per the germline V gene, CDR1 is SEHNR and CDR2 is FQNEAQ (reference sequence). The CDR3 extends over 15 amino acids.

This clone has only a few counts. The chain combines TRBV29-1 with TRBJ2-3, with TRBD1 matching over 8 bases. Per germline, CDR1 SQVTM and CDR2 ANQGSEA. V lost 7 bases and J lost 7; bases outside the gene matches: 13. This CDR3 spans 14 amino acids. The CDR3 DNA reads TGCAGCGGCCAGACCGGGACAGGAGGAAATACGCAGTATTTT. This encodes CSGQTGTGGNTQYF.

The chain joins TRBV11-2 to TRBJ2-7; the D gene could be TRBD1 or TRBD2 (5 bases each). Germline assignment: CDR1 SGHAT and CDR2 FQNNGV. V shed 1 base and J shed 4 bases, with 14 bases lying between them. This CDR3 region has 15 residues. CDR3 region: CASSLGQGALYEQYF. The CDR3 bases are TGTGCCAGCAGCTTAGGGCAGGGAGCTCTATACGAGCAGTACTTC.

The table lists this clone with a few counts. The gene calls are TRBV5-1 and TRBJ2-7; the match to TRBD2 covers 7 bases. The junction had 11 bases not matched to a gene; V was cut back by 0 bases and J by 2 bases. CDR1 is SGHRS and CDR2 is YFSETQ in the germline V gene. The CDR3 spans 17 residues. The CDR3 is CASSLASRASGTYEQYF. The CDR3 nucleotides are TGCGCCAGCAGCTTGGCCAGTAGGGCTAGCGGTACCTACGAGCAGTACTTC.

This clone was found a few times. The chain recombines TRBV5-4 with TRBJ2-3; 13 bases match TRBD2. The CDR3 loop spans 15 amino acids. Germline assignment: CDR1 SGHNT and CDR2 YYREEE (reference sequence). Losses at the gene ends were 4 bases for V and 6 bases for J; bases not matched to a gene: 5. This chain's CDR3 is CASSRGLAGADTQYF. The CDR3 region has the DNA TGTGCCAGCAGCCGAGGACTAGCGGGAGCGGATACGCAGTATTTT.

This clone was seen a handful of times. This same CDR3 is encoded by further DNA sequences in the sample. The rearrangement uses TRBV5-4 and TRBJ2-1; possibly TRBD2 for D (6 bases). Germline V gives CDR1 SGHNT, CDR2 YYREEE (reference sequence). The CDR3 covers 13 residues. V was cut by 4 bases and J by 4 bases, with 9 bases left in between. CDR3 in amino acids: CASSLGGYNEQFF. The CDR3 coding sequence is TGTGCCAGCAGCCTGGGGGGATACAATGAGCAGTTCTTC.

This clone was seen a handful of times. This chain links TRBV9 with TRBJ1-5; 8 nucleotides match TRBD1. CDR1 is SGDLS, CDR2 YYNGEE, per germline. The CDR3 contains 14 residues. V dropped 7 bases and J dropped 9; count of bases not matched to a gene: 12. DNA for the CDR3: TGTGCCAGCGGACCGCAGGGGGCGACTGGGCCCCAGCATTTT. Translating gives CASGPQGATGPQHF.

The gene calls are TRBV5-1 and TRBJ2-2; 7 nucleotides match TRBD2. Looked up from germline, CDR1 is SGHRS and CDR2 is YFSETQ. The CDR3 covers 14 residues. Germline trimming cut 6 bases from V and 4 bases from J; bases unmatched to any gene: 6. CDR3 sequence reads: CASTSPGGTGELFF. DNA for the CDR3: TGCGCCAGCACTTCTCCGGGGGGCACCGGGGAGCTGTTTTTT.

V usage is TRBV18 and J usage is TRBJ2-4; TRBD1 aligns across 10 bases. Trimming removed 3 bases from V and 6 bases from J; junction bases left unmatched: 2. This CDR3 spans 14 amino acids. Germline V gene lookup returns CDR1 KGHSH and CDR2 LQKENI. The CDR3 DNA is TGTGCCAGCTCACCGTGGACAGGGGGAAACATTCAGTACTTC. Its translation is CASSPWTGGNIQYF.

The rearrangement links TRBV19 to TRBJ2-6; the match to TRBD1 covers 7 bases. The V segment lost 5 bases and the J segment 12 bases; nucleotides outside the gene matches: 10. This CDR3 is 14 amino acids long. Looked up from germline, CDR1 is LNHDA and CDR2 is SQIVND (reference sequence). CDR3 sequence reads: CASSFRDSLLVLTF. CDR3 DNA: TGTGCCAGTAGTTTCCGGGACAGCCTACTCGTCCTGACTTTC.

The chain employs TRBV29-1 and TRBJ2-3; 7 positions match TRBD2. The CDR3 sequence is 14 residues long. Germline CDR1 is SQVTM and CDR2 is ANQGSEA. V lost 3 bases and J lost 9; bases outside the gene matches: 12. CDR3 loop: CSVDSGTHHGTQYF. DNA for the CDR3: TGCAGCGTTGACAGCGGGACCCATCACGGAACGCAGTATTTT.

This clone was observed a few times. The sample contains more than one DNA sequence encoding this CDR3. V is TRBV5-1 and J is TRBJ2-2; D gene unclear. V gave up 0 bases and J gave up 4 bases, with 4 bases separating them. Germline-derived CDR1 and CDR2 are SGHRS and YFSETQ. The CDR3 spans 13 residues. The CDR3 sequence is CASSLVGTGELFF. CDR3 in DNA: TGCGCCAGCAGCTTGGTGGGCACCGGGGAGCTGTTTTTT.

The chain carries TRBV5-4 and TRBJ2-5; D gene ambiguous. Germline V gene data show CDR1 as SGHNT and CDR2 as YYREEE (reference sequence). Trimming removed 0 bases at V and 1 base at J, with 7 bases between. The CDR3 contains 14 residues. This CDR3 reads CASSLGIGQETQYF. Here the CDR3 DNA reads TGTGCCAGCAGCTTGGGAATCGGCCAAGAGACCCAGTACTTC.

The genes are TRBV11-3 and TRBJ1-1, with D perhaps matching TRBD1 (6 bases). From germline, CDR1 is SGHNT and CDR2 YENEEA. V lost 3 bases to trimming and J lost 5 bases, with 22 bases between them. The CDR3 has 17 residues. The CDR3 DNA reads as TGTGCCAGCAGCTTGACCCACAGGGAAGCGCCGAGGACTGAAGCTTTCTTT. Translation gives CASSLTHREAPRTEAFF.

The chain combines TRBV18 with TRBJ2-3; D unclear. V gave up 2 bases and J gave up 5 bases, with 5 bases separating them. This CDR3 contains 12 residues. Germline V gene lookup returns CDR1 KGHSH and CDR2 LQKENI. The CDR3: CASSPVGDTQYF. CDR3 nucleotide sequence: TGTGCCAGCTCACCAGTAGGAGATACGCAGTATTTT.

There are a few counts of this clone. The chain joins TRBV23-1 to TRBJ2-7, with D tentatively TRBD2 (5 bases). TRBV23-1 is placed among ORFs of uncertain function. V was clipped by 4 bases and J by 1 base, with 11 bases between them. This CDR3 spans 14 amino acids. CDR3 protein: CASSPGDPSYEQYF. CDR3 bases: TGCGCCAGCAGTCCCGGGGATCCGTCCTACGAGCAGTACTTC.

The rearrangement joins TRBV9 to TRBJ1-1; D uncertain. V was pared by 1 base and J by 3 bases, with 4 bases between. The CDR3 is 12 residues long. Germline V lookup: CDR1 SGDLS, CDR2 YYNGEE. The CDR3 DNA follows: TGTGCCAGCAGCGTAAGGGACACTGAAGCTTTCTTT. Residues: CASSVRDTEAFF.

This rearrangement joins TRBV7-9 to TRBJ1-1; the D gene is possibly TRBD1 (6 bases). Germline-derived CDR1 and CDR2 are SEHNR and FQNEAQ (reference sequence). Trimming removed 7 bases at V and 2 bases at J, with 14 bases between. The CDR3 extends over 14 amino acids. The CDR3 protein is CASNLQGVNTEAFF. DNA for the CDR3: TGTGCCAGCAACCTACAGGGAGTTAACACTGAAGCTTTCTTT.

The chain's CDR3 is CASSLDVANTGELFF. The CDR3 DNA reads TGCGCCAGCAGCTTGGACGTCGCGAACACCGGGGAGCTGTTTTTT. V and J are TRBV5-1 and TRBJ2-2; D unclear. Per germline, CDR1 SGHRS and CDR2 YFSETQ. This CDR3 is built from 15 residues. Between the trimmed V and J ends, which lost 0 bases and 0 bases, there was a span of 6 bases.

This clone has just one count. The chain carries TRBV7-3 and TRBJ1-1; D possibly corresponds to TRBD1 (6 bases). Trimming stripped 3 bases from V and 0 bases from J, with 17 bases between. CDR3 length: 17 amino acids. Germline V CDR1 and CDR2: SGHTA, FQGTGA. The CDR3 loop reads CASSFWGQGRMNTEAFF. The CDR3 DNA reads TGTGCCAGCAGCTTTTGGGGGCAGGGCCGAATGAACACTGAAGCTTTCTTT.

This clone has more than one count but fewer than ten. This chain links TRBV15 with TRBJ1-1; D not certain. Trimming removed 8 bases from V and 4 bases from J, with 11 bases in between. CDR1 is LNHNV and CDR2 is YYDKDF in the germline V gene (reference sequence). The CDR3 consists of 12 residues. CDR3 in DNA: TGTGCCACCCTCCGGACTCGCACTGAAGCTTTCTTT. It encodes CATLRTRTEAFF.